These T cell receptor beta chains were read from a single sample in a study of siplizumab effects on memory and regulatory T cells. Sequencing was performed with immunoSEQ multiplex PCR; in TCRdb, only in-frame clones are kept and a portion is missing. Here the sample spans 75,000 to 100,000 clones, just under 95% being singletons. Sequencing was performed on non-Treg CD4+ T cells sorted from blood. The receptors come from a human donor in good health. Both conserved end residues are part of each CDR3. Fields, in order: clone size, V gene, J gene, D gene, CDR3 DNA, CDR3 protein. The D gene is left open where the match is weak. Only some rows state a clone size, as once, few, many or a class for expanded clones.

once	TRBV15	TRBJ2-1	NA	TGTGCCACCAGCAGGGACCCAGGGGGGCCCAGCTCCTACAATGAGCAGTTCTTC	CATSRDPGGPSSYNEQFF
NA	TRBV10-3	TRBJ1-1	NA	TGTGCCATCAGGGGAAACATGAACACTGAAGCTTTCTTT	CAIRGNMNTEAFF
NA	TRBV28	TRBJ2-4	NA	TGTGCCAGCAGCGAACCCTTCGGCAAAAACATTCAGTACTTC	CASSEPFGKNIQYF
NA	TRBV21-1	TRBJ2-3	NA	NA	CASSKWGQGAADTQYF
NA	TRBV2	TRBJ2-2	TRBD2	TGTGCCGTCCGTCGGGGGGACGCGAACACCGGGGAGCTGTTTTTT	CAVRRGDANTGELFF
NA	TRBV7-9	TRBJ1-4	NA	TGTGCCAGCAGCCCCCAGGAAAGGAATGAAAAACTGTTTTTT	CASSPQERNEKLFF
NA	TRBV5-1	TRBJ2-6	NA	TGCGCCAGCAGCAACCACCATGACAGGTCGGGCTCTGGGGCCAACGTCCTGACTTTC	CASSNHHDRSGSGANVLTF
NA	TRBV27	TRBJ1-2	NA	TGTGCCAGCTGTTCCCAAAGAGGGGGATATGGCTACACCTTC	CASCSQRGGYGYTF
NA	TRBV14	TRBJ1-1	NA	TGTGCCAGCAGCCCCTCGTACACTGAAGCTTTCTTT	CASSPSYTEAFF
NA	TRBV28	TRBJ2-7	TRBD1	TGTGCCAGCAGTTCCAGACAGGGGTCCACCTACGAGCAGTACTTC	CASSSRQGSTYEQYF
NA	TRBV5-8	TRBJ2-6	NA	TGTGCCAGCAGCTTGGAGGGGGCCAACGTCCTGACTTTC	CASSLEGANVLTF
NA	TRBV23-1	TRBJ1-1	NA	TGCGCCAGCACCCACTGCAGGACGAACACTGAAGCTTTCTTT	CASTHCRTNTEAFF
NA	TRBV28	TRBJ2-7	TRBD1	TGTGCCAGCAGCGACAGGGCCGAGCAGTACTTC	CASSDRAEQYF
NA	TRBV7-9	TRBJ2-3	NA	TGTGCCAGCAGCCTAATATTGGTAGATACGCAGTATTTT	CASSLILVDTQYF
NA	TRBV9	TRBJ2-2	NA	TGTGCCAGCAGCCCCCAGACCACCGGGGAGCTGTTTTTT	CASSPQTTGELFF
NA	TRBV4-2	TRBJ2-7	NA	TGTGCCAGCAGCCAAGCTCCTCTAGCCTCACCGTTCCACGAGCAGTACTTC	CASSQAPLASPFHEQYF
once	TRBV11-3	TRBJ1-1	NA	TGTGCCAGCAGCTTAGTCAGTAGGATACTGAGCGCTTTCTTT	CASSLVSRILSAFF
NA	TRBV5-6	TRBJ1-2	NA	TGTGCCAGCACCCTTGGATATGGCTACACCTTC	CASTLGYGYTF
NA	TRBV28	TRBJ1-2	NA	TGTGCCAGCAGTTTCCAGTCCGACTATGGCTACACCTTC	CASSFQSDYGYTF
NA	TRBV5-1	TRBJ2-3	NA	TGCGCCAGCAGCTCCCAGGGCACAGATACGCAGTATTTT	CASSSQGTDTQYF
NA	TRBV19	TRBJ2-7	NA	TGTGCCAGTAGTCAACACCTCTCCTACGAGCAGTACTTC	CASSQHLSYEQYF
once	TRBV9	TRBJ2-1	NA	TGTGCCAGCAGGCCGACCCAGGTGGGAAAAGGGAATGAGCAGTTCTTC	CASRPTQVGKGNEQFF
NA	TRBV7-9	TRBJ2-3	NA	TGTGCCAGCAGAGACAGTAGGCTTAGCACAGATACGCAGTATTTT	CASRDSRLSTDTQYF
NA	TRBV28	TRBJ2-7	TRBD2	TGTGCCAGCAGTCCCGGACTAGCGGGAATGTACGAGCAGTACTTC	CASSPGLAGMYEQYF
NA	TRBV2	TRBJ1-1	NA	TGTGCCAGCACACAGAACTACGGGGAAGCTTTCTTT	CASTQNYGEAFF
NA	TRBV4-2	TRBJ1-5	NA	TGTGCCAGCAGCCACCGGGCACAGGGTGAGCCCCAGCATTTT	CASSHRAQGEPQHF
NA	TRBV21-1	TRBJ2-7	NA	TGTGCCAGCAATTTCCGCGGATTTGTCCACGAGCAGTACTTC	CASNFRGFVHEQYF
once	TRBV6-1	TRBJ2-3	TRBD2	TGTGCCAGCAGGATAGCGGGTAGCACAGATACGCAGTATTTT	CASRIAGSTDTQYF
NA	TRBV10-2	TRBJ2-1	NA	TGCGCCAGCAGCACCTATAGCTCCTACAATGAGCAGTTCTTC	CASSTYSSYNEQFF
NA	TRBV28	TRBJ1-5	NA	TGTGCCCTGGGAGGGGGCAATCAGCCCCAGCATTTT	CALGGGNQPQHF
NA	TRBV28	TRBJ1-1	TRBD1	TGTGCCAGCAGCCCAATCAGGGGGGGGAACACTGAAGCTTTCTTT	CASSPIRGGNTEAFF
NA	TRBV7-5	TRBJ1-1	NA	TGTGTCAGAAGCCCTAGGGGACAGGGGACTGAAGCTTTCTTT	CVRSPRGQGTEAFF
NA	TRBV19	TRBJ2-2	TRBD1	TGTGCCAGTAGTCTGGGACAGGGCACCGGGGAGCTGTTTTTT	CASSLGQGTGELFF
NA	TRBV4-1	TRBJ2-1	TRBD2	TGCGCCAGCAGCCAAGTCCGGGGCCCGGGAGGGAATGAGCAGTTCTTC	CASSQVRGPGGNEQFF
few	TRBV14	TRBJ1-1	NA	TGTGCCAGCAGTAGAGGACGGCTGAACACTGAAGCTTTCTTT	CASSRGRLNTEAFF
NA	TRBV28	TRBJ2-7	NA	TGTGCCTCCGGGCGCTACGAGCAGTACTTC	CASGRYEQYF
NA	TRBV5-1	TRBJ2-7	NA	TGCGCCAGCAGCTTGGGACTGAGCTCCTACGAGCAGTACTTC	CASSLGLSSYEQYF
NA	TRBV28	TRBJ1-2	NA	TGTGCCAGCACCCTTGCGGGGAGAGGCTACACCTTC	CASTLAGRGYTF
NA	TRBV5-1	TRBJ2-2	NA	TGCGCCAGCAGCTTAACCCGAAACACCGGGGAGCTGTTTTTT	CASSLTRNTGELFF
NA	TRBV7-8	TRBJ2-7	TRBD1	TGTGCCAGCAGCTTTGGGGACAGGGGCTACGAGCAGTACTTC	CASSFGDRGYEQYF
NA	TRBV27	TRBJ2-2	NA	TGTGCCAGCAGTTTCGGAGACAGACTCACCGGGGAGCTGTTTTTT	CASSFGDRLTGELFF
NA	TRBV28	TRBJ2-7	NA	TGTGCCAGCGAGCAGGGACCTCTTCGGAGCTCCTACGAGCAGTACTTC	CASEQGPLRSSYEQYF
NA	TRBV2	TRBJ2-7	NA	TGTGCCAGCAACGGGGGTCGGTCCTACGAGCAGTACTTC	CASNGGRSYEQYF
NA	TRBV7-9	TRBJ2-7	NA	TGTGCCAGCAGCTTAGCGGGCGAAGCCAGCTCCTACGAGCAGTACTTC	CASSLAGEASSYEQYF
NA	TRBV6-5	TRBJ1-3	NA	TGTGCCAGCAGTTATGACAGATACTCTGGAAACACCATATATTTT	CASSYDRYSGNTIYF
NA	TRBV11-3	TRBJ2-7	TRBD2	TGTGCCAGCAGCTTAGTCGGGGGAGGGCCCTACGAGCAGTACTTC	CASSLVGGGPYEQYF
once	TRBV28	TRBJ2-3	TRBD1	TGTGCCAGCACGGGACAGGGGTTCAGGGATACGCAGTATTTT	CASTGQGFRDTQYF
NA	TRBV9	TRBJ2-4	NA	TGTGCCAGCAGCGTAGTGTTGAGAGCCAAAAACATTCAGTACTTC	CASSVVLRAKNIQYF
NA	TRBV6-1	TRBJ1-5	NA	TGTGCCAGCAGCGATCACAAGGATCAGCCCCAGCATTTT	CASSDHKDQPQHF
NA	TRBV2	TRBJ2-5	TRBD2	TGTGCCAGCACGGGCGTAGCGGGAGAATCACAAGAGACCCAGTACTTC	CASTGVAGESQETQYF
NA	TRBV28	TRBJ1-6	NA	TGTGCCAGCTACCCAGGCGGAGAAGGTGATTCACCCCTCCACTTT	CASYPGGEGDSPLHF
NA	TRBV28	TRBJ1-6	NA	TGTGCCACCCACTACCTAGGCTCACCCCTCCACTTT	CATHYLGSPLHF